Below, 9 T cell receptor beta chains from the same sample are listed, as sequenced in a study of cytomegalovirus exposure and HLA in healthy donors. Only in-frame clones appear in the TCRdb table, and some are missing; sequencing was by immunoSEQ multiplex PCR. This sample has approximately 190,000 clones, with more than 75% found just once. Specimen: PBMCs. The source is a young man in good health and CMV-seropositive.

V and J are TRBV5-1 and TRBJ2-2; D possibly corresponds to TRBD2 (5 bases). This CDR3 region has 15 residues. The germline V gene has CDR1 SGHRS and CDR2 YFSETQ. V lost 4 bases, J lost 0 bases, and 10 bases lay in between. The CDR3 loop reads CASSADLANTGELFF. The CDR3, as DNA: TGCGCCAGCAGCGCGGACTTGGCGAACACCGGGGAGCTGTTTTTT.

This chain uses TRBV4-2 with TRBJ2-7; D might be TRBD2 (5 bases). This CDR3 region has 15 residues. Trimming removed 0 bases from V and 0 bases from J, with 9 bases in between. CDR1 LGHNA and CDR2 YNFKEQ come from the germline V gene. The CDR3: CASSQDDGSSYEQYF. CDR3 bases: TGTGCCAGCAGCCAAGATGATGGGAGCTCCTACGAGCAGTACTTC.

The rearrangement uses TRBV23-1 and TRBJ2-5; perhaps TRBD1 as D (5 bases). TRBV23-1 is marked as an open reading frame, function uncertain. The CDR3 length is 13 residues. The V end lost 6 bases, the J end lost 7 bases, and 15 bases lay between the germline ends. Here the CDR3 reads CASSHNTQGTQYF. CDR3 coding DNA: TGCGCCAGCAGCCACAATACGCAGGGGACCCAGTACTTC.

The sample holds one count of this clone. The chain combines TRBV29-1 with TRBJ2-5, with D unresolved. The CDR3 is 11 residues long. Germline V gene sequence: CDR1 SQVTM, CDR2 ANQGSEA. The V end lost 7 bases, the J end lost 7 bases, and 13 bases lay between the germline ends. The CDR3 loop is CSASTDGTQYF. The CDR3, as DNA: TGCAGCGCTTCCACAGACGGGACCCAGTACTTC. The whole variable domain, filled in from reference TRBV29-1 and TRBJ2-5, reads SAVISQKPSRDICQRGTSLTIQCQVDSQVTMMFWYRQQPGQSLTLIATANQGSEATYESGFVIDKFPISRPNLTFSTLTVSNMSPEDSSIYLCSASTDGTQYFGPGTRLLVL.

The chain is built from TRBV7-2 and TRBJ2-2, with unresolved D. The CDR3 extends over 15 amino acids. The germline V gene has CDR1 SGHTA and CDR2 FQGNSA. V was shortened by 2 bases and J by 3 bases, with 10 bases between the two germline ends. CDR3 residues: CASSLRRVYTGELFF. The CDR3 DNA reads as TGTGCCAGCAGCTTAAGACGGGTATACACCGGGGAGCTGTTTTTT. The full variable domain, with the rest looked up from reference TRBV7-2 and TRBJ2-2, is GAGVSQSPSNKVTEKGKDVELRCDPISGHTALYWYRQSLGQGLEFLIYFQGNSAPDKSGLPSDRFSAERTGGSVSTLTIQRTQQEDSAVYLCASSLRRVYTGELFFGEGSRLTVL.

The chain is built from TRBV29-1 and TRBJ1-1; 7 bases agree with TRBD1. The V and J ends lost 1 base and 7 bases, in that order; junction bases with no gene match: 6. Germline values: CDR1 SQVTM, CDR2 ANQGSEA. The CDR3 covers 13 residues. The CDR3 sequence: CSVEGRGGREAFF. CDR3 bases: TGCAGCGTTGAAGGTCGAGGGGGCCGTGAAGCTTTCTTT.

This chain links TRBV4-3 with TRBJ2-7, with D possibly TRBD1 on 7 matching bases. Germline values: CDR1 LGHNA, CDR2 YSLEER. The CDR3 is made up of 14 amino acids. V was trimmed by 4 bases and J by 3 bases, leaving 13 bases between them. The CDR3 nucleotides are TGCGCCAGCAGCCGGACAGGAGGGGGCTACGAGCAGTACTTC. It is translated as CASSRTGGGYEQYF.

The CDR3 loop reads CASSLAGTGEEKLFF. The CDR3 nucleotides are TGCGCCAGCAGCCTGGCCGGGACAGGGGAAGAAAAACTGTTTTTT. The chain employs TRBV5-1 and TRBJ1-4; 10 bases line up with TRBD1. This CDR3 comprises 15 residues. Germline V gives CDR1 SGHRS, CDR2 YFSETQ. Germline trimming cut 4 bases from V and 8 bases from J; bases unmatched to any gene: 8.

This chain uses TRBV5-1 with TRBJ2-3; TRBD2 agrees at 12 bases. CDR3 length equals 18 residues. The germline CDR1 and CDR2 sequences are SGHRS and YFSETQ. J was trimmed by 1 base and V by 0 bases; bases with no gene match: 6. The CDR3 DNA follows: TGCGCCAGCAGCTTGGGTCTAGCGGGAGGGTCCGGCACAGATACGCAGTATTTT. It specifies CASSLGLAGGSGTDTQYF. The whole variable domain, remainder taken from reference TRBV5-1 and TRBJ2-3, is KAGVTQTPRYLIKTRGQQVTLSCSPISGHRSVSWYQQTPGQGLQFLFEYFSETQRNKGNFPGRFSGRQFSNSRSEMNVSTLELGDSALYLCASSLGLAGGSGTDTQYFGPGTRLTVL.